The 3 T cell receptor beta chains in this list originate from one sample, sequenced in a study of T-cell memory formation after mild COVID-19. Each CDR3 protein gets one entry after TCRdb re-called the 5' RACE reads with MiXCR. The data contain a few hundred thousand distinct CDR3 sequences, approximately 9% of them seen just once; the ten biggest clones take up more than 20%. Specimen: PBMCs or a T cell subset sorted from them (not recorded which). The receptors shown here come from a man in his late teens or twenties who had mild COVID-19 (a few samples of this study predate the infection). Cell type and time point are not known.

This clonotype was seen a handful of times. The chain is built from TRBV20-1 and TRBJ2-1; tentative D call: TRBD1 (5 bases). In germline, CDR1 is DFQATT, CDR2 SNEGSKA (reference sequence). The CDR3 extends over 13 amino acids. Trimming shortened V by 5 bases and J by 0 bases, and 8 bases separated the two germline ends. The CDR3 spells CSAADSSYNEQFF. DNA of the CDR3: TGCAGTGCTGCCGACAGCTCCTACAATGAGCAGTTCTTC.

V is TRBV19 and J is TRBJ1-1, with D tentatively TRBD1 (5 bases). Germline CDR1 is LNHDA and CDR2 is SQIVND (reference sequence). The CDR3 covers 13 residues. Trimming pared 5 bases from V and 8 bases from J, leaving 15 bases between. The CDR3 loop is CASSFRGLLEAFF. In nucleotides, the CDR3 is TGTGCCAGTAGTTTCCGGGGACTCCTAGAAGCTTTCTTT.

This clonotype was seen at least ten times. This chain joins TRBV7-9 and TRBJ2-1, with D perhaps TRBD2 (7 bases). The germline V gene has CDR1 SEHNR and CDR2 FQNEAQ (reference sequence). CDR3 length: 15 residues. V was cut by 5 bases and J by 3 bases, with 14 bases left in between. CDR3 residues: CASSPRGGFYNEQFF. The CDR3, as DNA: TGTGCCAGCAGCCCGAGGGGGGGCTTCTACAATGAGCAGTTCTTC.